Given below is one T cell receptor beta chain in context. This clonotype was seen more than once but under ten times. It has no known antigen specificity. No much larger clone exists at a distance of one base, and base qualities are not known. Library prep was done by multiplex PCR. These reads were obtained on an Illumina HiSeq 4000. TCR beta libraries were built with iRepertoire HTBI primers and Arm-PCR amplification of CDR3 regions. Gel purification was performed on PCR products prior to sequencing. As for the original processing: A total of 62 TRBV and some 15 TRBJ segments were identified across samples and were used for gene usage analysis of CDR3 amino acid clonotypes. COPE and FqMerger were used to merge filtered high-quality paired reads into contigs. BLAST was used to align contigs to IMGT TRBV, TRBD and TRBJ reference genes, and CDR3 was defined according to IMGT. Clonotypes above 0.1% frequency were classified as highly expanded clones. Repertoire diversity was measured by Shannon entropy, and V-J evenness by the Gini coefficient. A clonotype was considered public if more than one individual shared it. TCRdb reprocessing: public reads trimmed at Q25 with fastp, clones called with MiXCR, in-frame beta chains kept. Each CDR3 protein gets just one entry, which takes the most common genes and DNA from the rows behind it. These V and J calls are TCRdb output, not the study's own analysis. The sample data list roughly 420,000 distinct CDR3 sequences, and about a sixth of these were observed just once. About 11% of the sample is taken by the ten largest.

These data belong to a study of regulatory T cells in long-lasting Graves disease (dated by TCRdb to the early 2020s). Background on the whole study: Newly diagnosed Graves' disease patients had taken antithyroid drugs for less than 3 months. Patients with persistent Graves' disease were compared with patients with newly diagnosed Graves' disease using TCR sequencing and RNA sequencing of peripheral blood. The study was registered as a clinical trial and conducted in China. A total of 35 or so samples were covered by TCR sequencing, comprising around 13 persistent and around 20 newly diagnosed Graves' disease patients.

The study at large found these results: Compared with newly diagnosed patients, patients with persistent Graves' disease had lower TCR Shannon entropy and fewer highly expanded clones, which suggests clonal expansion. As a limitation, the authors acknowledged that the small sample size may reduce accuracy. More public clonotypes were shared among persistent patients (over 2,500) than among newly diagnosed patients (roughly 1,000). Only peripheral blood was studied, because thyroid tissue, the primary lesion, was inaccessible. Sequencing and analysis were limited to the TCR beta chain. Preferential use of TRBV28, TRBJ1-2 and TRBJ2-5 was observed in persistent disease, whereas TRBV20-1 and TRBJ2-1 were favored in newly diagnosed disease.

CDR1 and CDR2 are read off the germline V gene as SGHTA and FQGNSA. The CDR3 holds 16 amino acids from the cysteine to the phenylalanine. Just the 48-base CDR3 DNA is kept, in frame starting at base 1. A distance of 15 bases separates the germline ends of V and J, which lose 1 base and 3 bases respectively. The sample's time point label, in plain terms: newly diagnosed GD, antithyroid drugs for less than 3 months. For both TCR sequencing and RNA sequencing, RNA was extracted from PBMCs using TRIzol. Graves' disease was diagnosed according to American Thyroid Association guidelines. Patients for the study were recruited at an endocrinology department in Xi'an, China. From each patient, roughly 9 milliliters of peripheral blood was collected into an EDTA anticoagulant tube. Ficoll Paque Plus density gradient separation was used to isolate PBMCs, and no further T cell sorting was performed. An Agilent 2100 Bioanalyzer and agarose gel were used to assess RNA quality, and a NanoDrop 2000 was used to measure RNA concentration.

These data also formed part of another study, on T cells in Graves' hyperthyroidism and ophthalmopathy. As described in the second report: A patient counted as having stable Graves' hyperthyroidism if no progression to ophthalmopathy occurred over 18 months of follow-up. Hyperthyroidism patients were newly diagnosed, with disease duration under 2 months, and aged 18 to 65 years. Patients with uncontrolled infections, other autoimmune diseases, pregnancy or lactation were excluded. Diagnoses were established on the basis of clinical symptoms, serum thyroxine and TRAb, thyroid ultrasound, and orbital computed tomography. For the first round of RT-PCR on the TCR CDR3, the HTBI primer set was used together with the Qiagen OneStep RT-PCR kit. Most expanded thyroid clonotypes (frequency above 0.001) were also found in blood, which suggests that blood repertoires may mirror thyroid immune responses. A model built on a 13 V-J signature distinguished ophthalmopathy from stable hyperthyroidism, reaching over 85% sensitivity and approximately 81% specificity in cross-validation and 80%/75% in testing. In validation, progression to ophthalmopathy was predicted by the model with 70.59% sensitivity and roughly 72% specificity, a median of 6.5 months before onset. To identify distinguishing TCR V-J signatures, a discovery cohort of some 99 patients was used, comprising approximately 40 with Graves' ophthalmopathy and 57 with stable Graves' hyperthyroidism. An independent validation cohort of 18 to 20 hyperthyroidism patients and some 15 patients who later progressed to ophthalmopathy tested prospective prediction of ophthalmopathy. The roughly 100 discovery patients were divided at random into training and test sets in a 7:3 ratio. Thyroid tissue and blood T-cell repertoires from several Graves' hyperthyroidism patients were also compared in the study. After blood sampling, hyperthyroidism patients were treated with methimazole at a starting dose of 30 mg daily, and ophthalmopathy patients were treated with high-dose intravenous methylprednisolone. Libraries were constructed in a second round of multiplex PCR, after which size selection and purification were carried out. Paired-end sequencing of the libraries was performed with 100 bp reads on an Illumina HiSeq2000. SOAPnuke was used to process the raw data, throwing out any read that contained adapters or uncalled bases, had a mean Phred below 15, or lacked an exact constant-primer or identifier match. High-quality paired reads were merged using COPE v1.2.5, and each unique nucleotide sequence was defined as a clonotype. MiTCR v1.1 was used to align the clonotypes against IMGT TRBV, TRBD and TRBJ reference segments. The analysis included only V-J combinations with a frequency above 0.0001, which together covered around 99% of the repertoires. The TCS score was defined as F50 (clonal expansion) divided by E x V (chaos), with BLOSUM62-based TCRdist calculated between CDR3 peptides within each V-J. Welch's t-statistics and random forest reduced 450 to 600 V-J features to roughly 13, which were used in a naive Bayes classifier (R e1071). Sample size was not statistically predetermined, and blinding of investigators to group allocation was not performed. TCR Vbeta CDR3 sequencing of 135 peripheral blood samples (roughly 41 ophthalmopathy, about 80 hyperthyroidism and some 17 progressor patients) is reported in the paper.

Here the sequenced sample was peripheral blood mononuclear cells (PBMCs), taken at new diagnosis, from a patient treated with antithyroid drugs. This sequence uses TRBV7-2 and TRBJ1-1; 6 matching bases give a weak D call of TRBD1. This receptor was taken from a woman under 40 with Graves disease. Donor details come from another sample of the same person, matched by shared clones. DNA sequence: TGTGCCAGCAGCTTAGGAGGGAGGGGGGGCGACACTGAAGCTTTCTTT. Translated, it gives CASSLGGRGGDTEAFF.